These 2 T cell receptor beta chains share one sample of origin, sequenced in a study of T cells after yellow fever vaccination. From the 5' RACE reads, TCRdb called clonotypes with MiXCR, one entry per CDR3 protein. The sample lists 250,000 to 300,000 distinct CDR3 sequences; 8.5% to 10% were seen once. The sequencing here drew on CD4+ T cells sorted from PBMCs, taken 5 days after the yellow fever booster vaccination. The receptors were sampled from a young man who received the YFV17D yellow fever vaccine.

The chain joins TRBV20-1 to TRBJ1-2, with TRBD1 matching over 8 bases. CDR1 and CDR2 (germline): DFQATT, SNEGSKA (reference sequence). The CDR3 consists of 16 residues. The junction had 12 bases not matched to a gene; V was cut back by 3 bases and J by 3 bases. The CDR3 sequence: CSARGLRGREDYGYTF. DNA for the CDR3: TGCAGTGCTAGGGGGCTCAGGGGGCGCGAGGACTATGGCTACACCTTC.

This clonotype was recorded at least ten times. The chain is built from TRBV5-6 and TRBJ2-7; TRBD2 aligns across 7 bases. Looked up from germline, CDR1 is SGHDT and CDR2 is YYEEEE. The V and J ends lost 0 bases and 3 bases, in that order; junction bases with no gene match: 6. CDR3 length: 15 residues. CDR3 protein: CASSLEAGEVYEQYV. CDR3 DNA sequence: TGTGCCAGCAGCTTGGAGGCGGGGGAGGTCTACGAGCAGTACGTC.